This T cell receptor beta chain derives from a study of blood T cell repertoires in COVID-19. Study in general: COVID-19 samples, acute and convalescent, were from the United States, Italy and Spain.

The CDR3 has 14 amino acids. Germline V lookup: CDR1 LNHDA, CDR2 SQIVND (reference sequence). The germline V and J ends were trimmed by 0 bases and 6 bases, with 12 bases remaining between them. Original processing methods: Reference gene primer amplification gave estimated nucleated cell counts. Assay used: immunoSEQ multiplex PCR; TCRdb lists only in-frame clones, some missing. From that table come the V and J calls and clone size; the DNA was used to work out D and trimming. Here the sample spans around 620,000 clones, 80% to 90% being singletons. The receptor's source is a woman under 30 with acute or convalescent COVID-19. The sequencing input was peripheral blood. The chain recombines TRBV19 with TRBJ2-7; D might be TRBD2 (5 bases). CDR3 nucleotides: TGTGCCAGTAGTATAGAGGCCCCCCGGGGCGAGCAGTACTTC. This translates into CASSIEAPRGEQYF.